The 4 T cell receptor beta chains in this list originate from one sample, sequenced in a study of type 1 regulatory T cells. The antigens of these receptors remain unknown. TCRdb called the reads again in MiXCR, with one record for every CDR3 protein. The top ten clones hold about 2% of a sample with over 55,000 distinct CDR3 sequences, approximately 47% of them seen once. The sample consisted of cultured non-Tr1 T cells, either the whole culture or a sorted T cell fraction (not recorded which). The source of these receptors is a human donor in good health.

The chain has TRBV20-1 and TRBJ1-5; tentatively, D is TRBD1 (6 bases). Germline CDR1 and CDR2: DFQATT and SNEGSKA (reference sequence). The ends were cut back, 3 bases at V and 3 bases at J, with 12 bases in the middle. The CDR3 totals 14 residues. This chain's CDR3 is CSASAGGNNQPQHF. CDR3 DNA sequence: TGCAGTGCTAGTGCGGGGGGCAACAATCAGCCCCAGCATTTT.

This clonotype was detected only once. The chain joins TRBV6-1 to TRBJ1-3, with D unresolved. The CDR3 runs 16 residues. Germline CDR1 MNHNS, CDR2 SASEGT. Deletions cut 4 bases from V and 1 base from J, with 14 bases between. The DNA of the CDR3 is TGTGCCAGCAGTGCGGGCAGTACATGGTCTGGAAACACCATATATTTT. Its translation is CASSAGSTWSGNTIYF.

This clonotype was observed a handful of times. The chain couples TRBV5-1 to TRBJ1-3; D is unclear. V lost 5 bases, J lost 3 bases, and 6 bases lay in between. The CDR3 covers 12 residues. Germline assignment: CDR1 SGHRS and CDR2 YFSETQ. The CDR3 DNA reads TGCGCCAGCAGAATGGATGGAAACACCATATATTTT. Protein sequence: CASRMDGNTIYF.

V and J are TRBV20-1 and TRBJ2-1; maybe TRBD2 (7 bases). The V end lost 5 bases, the J end lost 2 bases, and 19 bases lay between the germline ends. This CDR3 spans 16 amino acids. Germline V lookup: CDR1 DFQATT, CDR2 SNEGSKA (reference sequence). The CDR3 spells CSAAPFAGATYNEQFF. CDR3 coding DNA: TGCAGTGCTGCTCCCTTCGCGGGGGCCACCTACAATGAGCAGTTCTTC.